This T cell receptor beta chain was identified in a study of shared clonotypes between healthy human individuals. Study outcomes and limitations: Naive CD4 clonotypes were shared across several donors at 4% to 5%. Memory subsets generally showed smaller estimated richness than naive subsets did.

As regards this clone: Its antigen is undetermined.

Generated by immunoSEQ multiplex PCR, the TCRdb table keeps only in-frame clones and is missing some. The sample lists 2,500,000 or so clones; less than 95% were seen once. Germline CDR1 LGHNA, CDR2 YSLEER. CDR3 size: 16 residues. V was trimmed by 0 bases and J by 6 bases, leaving 16 bases between them. The rearrangement links TRBV4-3 to TRBJ2-3; possibly TRBD2 for D (5 bases). This clonotype was sampled from a man between 18 and 29 years old in good health. Some clones in this sample may be carry-over from other donors' samples. The sequenced sample was naive CD4+ T cells from PBMCs. The subset is: CD45RA+ positively selected. In DNA form, the CDR3 reads TGCGCCAGCAGCCAAGATTCGGCCACATGGGAGGATACGCAGTATTTT. Encoded protein: CASSQDSATWEDTQYF.